This TCR beta chain was sequenced during a study of patients and donors after allogeneic stem cell transplantation. The CDR3 totals 15 residues. The V gene lost 3 bases and the J gene lost 6 bases, with 15 bases spanning the gap. One entry per CDR3 protein, called by TCRdb with MiXCR from the RT-PCR reads. The data hold about 200,000 distinct CDR3 sequences, with 38% observed a single time. This sequence was found in a human donor who was either an allogeneic HSCT recipient or a stem cell or donor lymphocyte infusion donor (not recorded which). It is not recorded whose cells these are; they may come from a transplant donor. Sequences were obtained from blood, either unsorted or a sorted T cell fraction (not recorded which). The chain joins TRBV12-3 or TRBV12-4 to TRBJ2-1, with a tentative D call TRBD1 (6 bases). The DNA for the CDR3 is TGTGCCAGCAGTTTTTCGGACCCCAGGGGCAATGAGCAGTTCTTC. It encodes CASSFSDPRGNEQFF.